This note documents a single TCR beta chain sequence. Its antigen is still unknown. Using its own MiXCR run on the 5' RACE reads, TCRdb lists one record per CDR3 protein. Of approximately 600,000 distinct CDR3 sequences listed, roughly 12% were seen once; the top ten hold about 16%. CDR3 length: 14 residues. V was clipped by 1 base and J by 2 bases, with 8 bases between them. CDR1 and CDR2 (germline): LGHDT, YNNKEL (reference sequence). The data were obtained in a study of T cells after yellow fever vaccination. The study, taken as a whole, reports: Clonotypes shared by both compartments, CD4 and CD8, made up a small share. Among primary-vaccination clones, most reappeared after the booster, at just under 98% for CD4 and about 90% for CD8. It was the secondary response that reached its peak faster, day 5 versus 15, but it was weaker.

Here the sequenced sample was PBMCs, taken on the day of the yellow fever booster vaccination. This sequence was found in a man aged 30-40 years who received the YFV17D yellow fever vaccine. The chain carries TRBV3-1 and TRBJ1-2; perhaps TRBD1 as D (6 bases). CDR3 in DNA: TGTGCCAGCAGCCAAGTTGGACAGAACTATGGCTACACCTTC. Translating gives CASSQVGQNYGYTF.